The 23 T cell receptor delta chains below all came from one sample that was sequenced in a study of Vδ1+ human thymocytes. RNA was extracted from the cells and then reverse transcribed. Multiplex PCR used pooled V-gene forward primers and a constant-region reverse primer to amplify CDR3s. TCRdb made new clone calls on the multiplex PCR reads using CATT. The repertoire holds under 25,000 delta-chain clones, with over 7% as singletons. Their recognized antigens are unknown. Study-wide results and limits: Highly polyclonal TRG and TRD repertoires with Gaussian CDR3 length distributions appeared in thymus.

The sample consisted of Vdelta1+ gamma-delta thymocytes from the thymus. The subset here: FACS-sorted CD3+ TCRalphabeta- TCRVdelta1+ TCRVdelta2- thymocytes. The receptors derive from a child less than two years old who had congenital heart surgery.

This clone was detected only a few times. The chain carries TRDV1 and TRDJ1, with a possible D match to TRDD3 (6 bases). This CDR3 has 18 amino acids. Trimming removed 1 base from V and 1 base from J, with 19 bases in between. Germline V gene sequence: CDR1 TSWWSYY, CDR2 QGS. The CDR3 reads CALGEPFWGVRGTDKLIF. CDR3 coding DNA: TGTGCTCTTGGGGAACCATTTTGGGGGGTACGCGGCACCGATAAACTCATCTTT.

Only a few counts were recorded for this clone. The rearrangement links TRDV1 to TRDJ1; possibly TRDD3 for D (6 bases). The CDR3 covers 18 residues. V dropped 2 bases and J dropped 4 bases, with 23 bases sitting between them. Germline CDR1 TSWWSYY, CDR2 QGS. The DNA for the CDR3 is TGTGCTCTTGGGGAATTTTCAGGACTACGGACACTGGGCGATAAACTCATCTTT. Translation gives CALGEFSGLRTLGDKLIF.

The chain recombines TRDV1 with TRDJ1; 9 positions agree with TRDD3. The CDR3 runs 23 residues. The germline V gene has CDR1 TSWWSYY and CDR2 QGS. Trimming at V came to 6 bases and at J to 0 bases, leaving 29 bases not matched to a gene. CDR3 protein: CALGATHDFLAGDTRLYTDKLIF. DNA of the CDR3: TGTGCTCTTGGAGCTACTCATGACTTTCTCGCGGGGGATACCCGACTCTACACCGATAAACTCATCTTT.

The V gene is TRDV1, the J gene TRDJ1; no clear D. Assignment of the J gene here rests on matching the DNA to germline, because TCRdb gives none. In germline, CDR1 is TSWWSYY, CDR2 QGS. The length of the CDR3 is 13 residues. Trimming left V 9 bases short and J 10 bases short, with 21 bases between. The CDR3 bases are TGTGCTCTGAGAAAGGGCGCCACATCTACACTCATCTTT. Protein product: CALRKGATSTLIF.

The chain uses TRDV1 and TRDJ1; 12 bases agree with TRDD3. From germline, CDR1 is TSWWSYY and CDR2 QGS. This CDR3 region has 20 residues. V shed 2 bases, J shed 0 bases, and the junction held 13 bases outside the gene matches. The CDR3 DNA follows: TGTGCTCTTGGGGAAATCCACTGGGGGATACCCAGGCCGTACACCGATAAACTCATCTTT. It is translated as CALGEIHWGIPRPYTDKLIF.

This clone appeared a few times. The chain links TRDV1 to TRDJ1, with D possibly TRDD3 on 5 matching bases. Per the germline V gene, CDR1 is TSWWSYY and CDR2 is QGS. V lost 2 bases and J lost 1, with 14 bases in between. The CDR3 has 16 residues. This chain's CDR3 is CALGEMPVGSTDKLIF. CDR3 nucleotides: TGTGCTCTTGGGGAAATGCCTGTGGGGAGCACCGATAAACTCATCTTT.

The chain has TRDV1 and TRDJ1; 8 nucleotides match TRDD3. Germline CDR1 and CDR2: TSWWSYY and QGS. Germline trimming cut 3 bases from V and 9 bases from J; bases unmatched to any gene: 9. CDR3 length: 14 amino acids. DNA of the CDR3: TGTGCTCTTGGGGAGGATGTGGGATACGAGGAACTCATCTTT. It yields the protein CALGEDVGYEELIF.

This clone appeared once. No V gene call is available, although the J gene is TRDJ1; the table's D call, TRDD3, was not checked against the DNA. The CDR3 is 25 residues long. The CDR3 DNA follows: TGTGCTCTTGGCTGCCCGGGAGCTGCCGCCGACAACCTTTACGGGGATACGCGGTACACCGATAAACTCATCTTT. It yields the protein CALGCPGAAADNLYGDTRYTDKLIF.

The chain uses TRDV1 and TRDJ1, with D unresolved. V dropped 2 bases and J dropped 0 bases, with 25 bases sitting between them. Germline loops: CDR1 TSWWSYY, CDR2 QGS. This CDR3 region has 20 residues. CDR3 bases: TGTGCTCTTGGGGAAATGGGAAACTACCCAGTAGACCCCTACACCGATAAACTCATCTTT. Translated, it gives CALGEMGNYPVDPYTDKLIF.

The chain recombines TRDV2 with TRDJ3; 7 nucleotides align to TRDD3. Trimming took 5 bases from V and 3 from J; bases not matched to a gene: 18. Germline assignment: CDR1 GEAIGNYY and CDR2 EKD. This CDR3 has 20 amino acids. Written as DNA, the CDR3 is TGTGCCTGTGCCCTGGGGGGTACCAAGGGAACGGGCTGGGACACCCGACAGATGTTTTTC. Protein sequence: CACALGGTKGTGWDTRQMFF.

The chain joins TRDV1 to TRDJ1, with D tentatively TRDD3 (6 bases). The germline V gene has CDR1 TSWWSYY and CDR2 QGS. The CDR3 totals 16 residues. Trimming removed 0 bases from V and 0 bases from J, with 11 bases in between. CDR3 in amino acids: CALGELSMGDTDKLIF. As DNA, the CDR3 is TGTGCTCTTGGGGAACTATCCATGGGGGACACCGATAAACTCATCTTT.

This clone has a handful of counts. This chain links TRDV1 with TRDJ1; no clear D gene. The CDR3 contains 25 residues. Germline V gives CDR1 TSWWSYY, CDR2 QGS. Trimming removed 2 bases from V and 0 bases from J, with 40 bases in between. The CDR3 coding sequence is TGTGCTCTTGGGGAAGGAACGCGCCTTACTCAAAGACCACTCCCGGCGAAAGACCACACCGATAAACTCATCTTT. It translates to CALGEGTRLTQRPLPAKDHTDKLIF.

This chain uses TRDV1 with TRDJ1; 10 nucleotides agree with TRDD3. Germline CDR1 reads TSWWSYY; CDR2 reads QGS. V was pared by 2 bases and J by 0 bases, with 18 bases of the junction left unmatched. The CDR3 length is 21 residues. CDR3 sequence (DNA): TGTGCTCTTGGGGAAAGGAACACCGAGGGGGATACGCAGGAGTACACCGATAAACTCATCTTT. Protein product: CALGERNTEGDTQEYTDKLIF.

Relative to its sample, this clone is medium-sized. The chain is built from TRDV2 and TRDJ1, with 8 positions matching TRDD3. Trimming took 0 bases from V and 0 from J; bases not matched to a gene: 5. The CDR3 extends over 16 amino acids. The germline CDR1 and CDR2 sequences are GEAIGNYY and EKD. The CDR3 protein is CACDTYWGPYTDKLIF. The CDR3 DNA reads TGTGCCTGTGACACCTACTGGGGGCCGTACACCGATAAACTCATCTTT.

This chain joins TRDV1 and TRDJ4, with 7 nucleotides matching TRDD3. As TCRdb names no J gene, one was assigned here on the basis of a DNA match to germline. This CDR3 region has 14 residues. Germline V lookup: CDR1 TSWWSYY, CDR2 QGS. J was trimmed by 3 bases and V by 1 base; bases with no gene match: 5. The CDR3 region has the DNA TGTGCTCTTGGGGAACCCGGGATACACGGACCCCTGATCTTT. This translates into CALGEPGIHGPLIF.

In this sample, this clone turned up a few times. The junction differs from germline at one of its ends, possibly a read error. The rearrangement uses TRDV2 and TRDJ2; TRDD3 matches 9 bases. The V gene's germline CDR1 is GEAIGNYY and CDR2 EKD. The CDR3 is 18 amino acids. CDR3 region: CACGTFYPGGCLTAQLFF. In DNA, the CDR3 is TGTGCCTGTGGCACCTTTTACCCTGGGGGATGCTTGACAGCACAACTCTTCTTT.

In this sample, this clone turned up a few times. The genes are TRDV1 and TRDJ1; 9 nucleotides match TRDD3. V dropped 2 bases and J dropped 0; count of bases not matched to a gene: 10. CDR3 size: 18 residues. Per the germline V gene, CDR1 is TSWWSYY and CDR2 is QGS. CDR3: CALGETLTPGGYTDKLIF. For the CDR3, the DNA is TGTGCTCTTGGGGAAACCCTTACGCCTGGGGGATACACCGATAAACTCATCTTT.

This clone appeared a few times. V usage is TRDV1 and J usage is TRDJ1, with 8 bases lining up with TRDD3. The CDR3 has 22 amino acids. CDR1 is TSWWSYY and CDR2 is QGS in the germline V gene. V lost 0 bases, J lost 3 bases, and 24 bases stayed unmatched. CDR3 loop: CALGELRLRGDSRSPAADKLIF. CDR3 coding DNA: TGTGCTCTTGGGGAACTGCGGCTACGGGGGGATAGTCGGAGTCCAGCGGCCGATAAACTCATCTTT.

The chain joins TRDV1 to TRDJ1, with 8 bases lining up with TRDD3. The germline gives CDR1 TSWWSYY, CDR2 QGS. J was trimmed by 7 bases and V by 4 bases; bases with no gene match: 20. The length of the CDR3 is 18 residues. CDR3 coding DNA: TGTGCTCTTGGGGCTGGTGAGGGGACTCGGGGATACATCGTTAAACTCATCTTT. Its translation: CALGAGEGTRGYIVKLIF.

This chain joins TRDV1 and TRDJ1; D is possibly TRDD2 or TRDD3 (5 bases each). The CDR3 loop spans 20 amino acids. Germline values: CDR1 TSWWSYY, CDR2 QGS. With 0 bases removed from V and 0 bases from J, the gap between germline ends came to 23 bases. The CDR3 DNA is TGTGCTCTTGGGGAACTAGGGCCTACTAGGGATCCAAGTTACACCGATAAACTCATCTTT. The encoded protein is CALGELGPTRDPSYTDKLIF.

The chain has TRDV1 and TRDJ1; 7 bases are a match to TRDD3. The junction had 14 bases not matched to a gene; V was cut back by 4 bases and J by 3 bases. Looked up from germline, CDR1 is TSWWSYY and CDR2 is QGS. CDR3 size: 17 residues. The CDR3 protein is CALGGPGIGAGADKLIF. DNA for the CDR3: TGTGCTCTTGGGGGCCCGGGGATAGGTGCGGGGGCCGATAAACTCATCTTT.

This clone turned up a few times. The rearrangement joins TRDV1 to TRDJ1; a weak D match, TRDD2 (5 bases). CDR1 is TSWWSYY and CDR2 is QGS in the germline V gene. CDR3 length equals 16 residues. V lost 2 bases and J 0 bases, leaving 13 bases between the germline ends. The CDR3 region has the DNA TGTGCTCTTGGGGAAAGGGGCTTCCCATACACCGATAAACTCATCTTT. As protein: CALGERGFPYTDKLIF.

This clone was found a few times. The chain carries TRDV1 and TRDJ1; D not resolved. The CDR3 loop spans 17 amino acids. V shed 9 bases and J shed 1 base, with 24 bases lying between them. CDR1 TSWWSYY and CDR2 QGS come from the germline V gene. As DNA, the CDR3 is TGTGCTCTCACTGCTCCCCGGGTGGGCCCCTTCACCGATAAACTCATCTTT. Protein: CALTAPRVGPFTDKLIF.